This entry lists 4 T cell receptor beta chains sequenced from one sample in a study of PD-1 blockade in classical Hodgkin lymphoma. This table comes from immunoSEQ multiplex PCR, and its TCRdb copy is limited to in-frame clones, with some not included. The top ten clones hold over 14% of a sample with some 60,000 clones, around 91% of them seen once. Brentuximab vedotin exposure varied, and every patient relapsed after autologous stem cell transplantation. The sequencing used peripheral blood mononuclear cells (PBMCs), collected at baseline. These receptors were collected from a human donor with classical Hodgkin lymphoma.

This chain joins TRBV7-9 and TRBJ2-7; D is possibly TRBD1 (6 bases). The germline gives CDR1 SEHNR, CDR2 FQNEAQ (reference sequence). Trimming took 0 bases from V and 5 from J, leaving 11 bases between them. CDR3 length equals 14 residues. Here the CDR3 reads CASSLAQYRDEQYF. DNA of the CDR3: TGTGCCAGCAGCTTAGCCCAATACAGGGACGAGCAGTACTTC.

This rearrangement joins TRBV19 to TRBJ1-2; D may be TRBD1 (5 bases). V lost 3 bases and J lost 4, with 15 bases in between. Looked up from germline, CDR1 is LNHDA and CDR2 is SQIVND (reference sequence). The CDR3 is 15 amino acids. The CDR3 sequence is CASSIGTQPFYGYTF. The CDR3 DNA follows: TGTGCCAGTAGTATTGGGACGCAACCCTTCTATGGCTACACCTTC.

This clone was detected a few times. This chain links TRBV19 with TRBJ1-3; 7 bases match TRBD1. Trimming at V came to 7 bases and at J to 4 bases, leaving 13 bases not matched to a gene. The CDR3 is 16 amino acids. CDR1 and CDR2 from the germline V gene are LNHDA and SQIVND (reference sequence). The CDR3 DNA is TGTGCCAGTACCATCCGCCAACCGGGACAGGGAAACACCATATATTTT. It yields the protein CASTIRQPGQGNTIYF.

J is TRBJ1-3 and V is TRBV18; the D is unclear. Deletions cut 1 base from V and 0 bases from J, with 10 bases between. Germline values: CDR1 KGHSH, CDR2 LQKENI. This CDR3 is 16 amino acids long. CDR3 sequence reads: CASSPQDNPSGNTIYF. The CDR3 bases are TGTGCCAGCTCACCACAAGACAACCCCTCTGGAAACACCATATATTTT. The full variable domain, completed using reference TRBV18 and TRBJ1-3, is NAGVMQNPRHLVRRRGQEARLRCSPMKGHSHVYWYRQLPEEGLKFMVYLQKENIIDESGMPKERFSAEFPKEGPSILRIQQVVRGDSAAYFCASSPQDNPSGNTIYFGEGSWLTVV.